This T cell receptor (beta chain) was captured by sequencing in a study of Graves' ophthalmopathy and Graves' hyperthyroidism (dated by TCRdb to between 2018 and 2020). Looking at the study overall: A patient counted as having stable hyperthyroidism if there was no progression to ophthalmopathy within 18 months of follow-up. An independent validation cohort was composed of roughly 19 hyperthyroidism patients and some 16 patients who later progressed from hyperthyroidism to ophthalmopathy. The study used TCR beta repertoire signatures to distinguish Graves' ophthalmopathy from Graves' hyperthyroidism and to predict progression to ophthalmopathy. In total, around 130 blood samples were TCR-sequenced: 43 ophthalmopathy, 75 hyperthyroidism and roughly 17 hyperthyroidism-to-ophthalmopathy patients. To explore V-J signatures distinguishing ophthalmopathy from hyperthyroidism, a discovery set of roughly 100 patients (43 ophthalmopathy, some 57 stable hyperthyroidism) was enrolled. T-cell repertoires of thyroid tissue and blood were compared in more than five hyperthyroidism patients. Following sample collection, hyperthyroidism patients were given methimazole at a starting dose of 30 mg daily, and ophthalmopathy patients were given high-dose intravenous methylprednisolone. Study-wide findings and limitations: Most expanded thyroid clonotypes with a frequency above 0.001 also appeared in blood, which suggests that blood repertoires may reflect the immune response in the thyroid. In validation, the model predicted ophthalmopathy progression with more than 70% sensitivity and about 73% specificity; some 13 predicted patients were CT-confirmed with GO in a median of around 6 months. No statistical method was used to set the sample size in advance, and the investigators knew which group each participant was assigned to. In cross-validation, the 13-signature model distinguished ophthalmopathy from stable hyperthyroidism with approximately 90% sensitivity and around 81% specificity, while in the test set the corresponding values were roughly 80% and 75%.

Patients with hyperthyroidism were aged 18 to 65 years, had been newly diagnosed, and had a disease duration of less than 2 months. Patients with other autoimmune diseases, uncontrolled infections, pregnancy or lactation were excluded. Clinical symptoms, serum thyroxine, TRAb, thyroid ultrasound and orbital computed tomography were used for diagnosis. Trizol reagent was used to extract the total RNA, and its quality was then checked on an Agilent 2100 Bioanalyzer. About this clonotype itself: Its antigen remains unidentified. Per-base qualities were not stored, and no clone one base away is much larger.

For repertoire sequencing, the TCR beta CDR3 regions were amplified from RNA transcripts. The first round was an RT-PCR using HTBI primers with the Qiagen OneStep RT-PCR kit, and this first round was followed by a second-round multiplex PCR, then size selection and purification. The libraries underwent paired-end sequencing with 100 bp reads on an Illumina HiSeq2000. The authors' pipeline ran thus. SOAPnuke was used to process the reads, removing any read that contained adapters or uncalled bases, had a mean Phred below 15, or lacked an exact match to the constant primer or identifier. COPE v1.2.5 was used to merge high-quality paired reads. Each unique nucleotide sequence was defined as a clonotype, and clonotypes were aligned to IMGT TRB V, D and J references with MiTCR v1.1. Analysis was restricted to V-J combinations with a frequency above 0.0001, which covered over 98% of repertoires. A TCR clonal expansion and chaos score per V-J combination was defined as the ratio of F50 clonal expansion to chaos observed in the TCRdist matrix. Features were reduced by Welch's t-statistics and random forest to about a dozen V-J combinations, which fed a naive Bayes classifier. The similarity between thyroid and blood repertoires was quantified using the Morisita-Horn index. Using fastp at Q25 and MiXCR, TCRdb reprocessed the public reads and kept productive beta chains. Duplicate CDR3 protein sequences are folded into a single record with the most common DNA and genes. The V and J calls here are based on TCRdb, not the publication. The sample records around 1,200,000 distinct CDR3 sequences, about two fifths of which are singletons. The ten most abundant clones make up around 10% of the sample.

From its cysteine to its phenylalanine, the CDR3 spans 17 amino acids. Only the CDR3 DNA is retained, 51 bases long and in frame from the first base. Cut back by 5 bases and 5 bases, the V and J ends lie 24 bases apart. The germline V gene encodes CDR1 SGHTA and CDR2 FQGNSA. This TCR derives from an adult man with Graves' hyperthyroidism. The source material was peripheral blood or thyroid tissue (not recorded which). The chain employs TRBV7-2 and TRBJ2-5; 6 matching bases give a weak D call of TRBD2. The nucleotides read TGTGCCAGCAGCAGCCCCGGACTCCGGGGGACTGGGGAGACCCAGTACTTC. The translation is CASSSPGLRGTGETQYF. The entire variable domain, with the stretches around the CDR3 drawn from the reference TRBV7-2 and TRBJ2-5 proteins, is GAGVSQSPSNKVTEKGKDVELRCDPISGHTALYWYRQSLGQGLEFLIYFQGNSAPDKSGLPSDRFSAERTGGSVSTLTIQRTQQEDSAVYLCASSSPGLRGTGETQYFGPGTRLLVL.